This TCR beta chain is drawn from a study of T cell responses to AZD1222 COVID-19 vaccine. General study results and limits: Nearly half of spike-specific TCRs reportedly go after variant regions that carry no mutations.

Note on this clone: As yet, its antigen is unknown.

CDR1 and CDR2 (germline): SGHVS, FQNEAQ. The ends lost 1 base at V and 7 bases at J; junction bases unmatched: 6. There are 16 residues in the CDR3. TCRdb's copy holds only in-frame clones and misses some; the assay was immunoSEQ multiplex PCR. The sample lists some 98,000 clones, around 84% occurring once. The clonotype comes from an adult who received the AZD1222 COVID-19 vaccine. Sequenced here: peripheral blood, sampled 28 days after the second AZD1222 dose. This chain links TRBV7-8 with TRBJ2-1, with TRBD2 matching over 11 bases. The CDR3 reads CASSLGRLAGKNEQFF. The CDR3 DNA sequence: TGTGCCAGCAGCTTAGGGAGACTAGCGGGAAAGAATGAGCAGTTCTTC. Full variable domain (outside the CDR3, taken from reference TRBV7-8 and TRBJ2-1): GAGVSQSPRYKVAKRGQDVALRCDPISGHVSLFWYQQALGQGPEFLTYFQNEAQLDKSGLPSDRFFAERPEGSVSTLKIQRTQQEDSAVYLCASSLGRLAGKNEQFFGPGTRLTVL.